This T cell receptor (beta chain) came from a study of blood T cell repertoires in COVID-19 (TCRdb year 2020). For context, the study as a whole: Samples from collaborators originated in the United States, Italy and Spain and spanned both the acute and convalescent phases of COVID-19. The material from the prospective study consisted of cDNA or gDNA derived from T cells, B-cell-depleted T cells, or PBMCs. The dataset comprised deeply sampled blood TCRbeta repertoires from subjects exposed to, actively infected with, or recovered from COVID-19. A freely available public database, intended as a resource for researchers studying the immune response to SARS-CoV-2, is where the repertoires were released. Samples came from the ongoing ImmuneRACE study (first 160 participants) plus 1,254 subjects from 6 global collaborators. Sample metadata almost always included a de-identified subject ID, COVID-19 status, age in years and sex. HLA class I and class II types, where available, came from metadata supplied by the sample provider rather than from assay-based typing. General findings and caveats noted by the study authors: The quantity of clinical and demographic metadata differed by source and by participant and was supplied without curation.

Regarding this clone: Its antigen target is currently unknown. No much larger clone is present one base from it, and per-base qualities are unavailable.

One collaborating source in Seattle enrolled patients during active infection and followed them longitudinally through the course of disease. Collaborating institutions collected whole blood in K2EDTA tubes following their own protocols. Collaborator samples were shipped for TCRbeta analysis as frozen whole blood, isolated PBMCs, or DNA extracted from either sample type. Taken from the germline V gene, the CDR1 and CDR2 loops are MDHEN and SYDVKM. The CDR3, cysteine through phenylalanine, is 14 amino acids long. Only the CDR3 region is kept as DNA, spanning 42 bases read in frame from base 1. Trimming removed 5 bases from V and 4 bases from J; the gene matches leave 3 bases unexplained. TCRbeta CDR3 regions were amplified from genomic DNA using the immunoSEQ Assay, a bias-controlled multiplex PCR. Per the original workflow: Within the assay, amplification of reference gene primers was used to estimate how many nucleated cells each sample contained. Sequence reads were collapsed and filtered to measure the absolute abundance of every unique TCRbeta CDR3 rearrangement. For each sample, productive Simpson clonality was calculated as the square root of Simpson's diversity index over productive rearrangements. TCRdb provides this immuneACCESS table in a form limited to in-frame rearrangements. Some clones are lacking; in checked studies, under half of them reflect an unresolved V gene, and why the rest are absent is not known. V, J and clone size reflect that table, while D and trimming were determined from the DNA. This sample holds 300,000 or so clones; roughly 90% were observed only once. Approximately 2.1% of the sample lies in the top ten.

The V and J segments used are TRBV28 and TRBJ1-1, with 11 junctional bases fitting TRBD1. The TCR comes from a woman aged 25 to 39 with COVID-19, enrolled during active disease. The material sequenced was peripheral blood. The CDR3: CASSGDRGITEAFF. The DNA sequence reads TGTGCCAGCAGTGGGGACAGGGGGATCACTGAAGCTTTCTTT.